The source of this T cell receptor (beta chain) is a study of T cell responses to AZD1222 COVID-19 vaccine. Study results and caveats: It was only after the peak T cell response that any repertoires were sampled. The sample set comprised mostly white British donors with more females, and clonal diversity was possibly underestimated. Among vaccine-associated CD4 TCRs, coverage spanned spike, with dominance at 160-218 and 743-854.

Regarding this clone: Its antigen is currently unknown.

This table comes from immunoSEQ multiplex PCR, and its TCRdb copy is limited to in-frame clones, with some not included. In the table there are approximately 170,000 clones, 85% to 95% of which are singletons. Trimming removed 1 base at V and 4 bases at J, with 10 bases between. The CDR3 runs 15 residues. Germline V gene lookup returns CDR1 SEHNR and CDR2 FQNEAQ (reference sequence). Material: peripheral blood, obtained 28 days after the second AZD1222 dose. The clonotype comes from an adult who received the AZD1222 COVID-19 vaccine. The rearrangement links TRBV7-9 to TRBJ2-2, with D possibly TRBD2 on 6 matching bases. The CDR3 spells CASSLVDSGTGELFF. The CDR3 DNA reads TGTGCCAGCAGCTTAGTGGATAGCGGCACCGGGGAGCTGTTTTTT.